A single sample gave rise to the 31 T cell receptor beta chains below, sequenced in a study of cytomegalovirus exposure and HLA in healthy donors. Clones were read by immunoSEQ multiplex PCR, and TCRdb kept only the in-frame ones, dropping some. Here the sample spans about 200,000 clones, about 90% being singletons. The sequencing input was PBMCs. The origin of the receptors is a woman younger than 35 in good health and CMV-seronegative.

The J gene is TRBJ2-3, the V gene TRBV29-1; D ambiguous. The CDR3 covers 14 residues. CDR1 is SQVTM and CDR2 is ANQGSEA in the germline V gene. Between the trimmed V and J ends, which lost 4 bases and 0 bases, there was a span of 11 bases. The chain's CDR3 is CSVVAGRSTDTQYF. The CDR3 nucleotides read TGCAGCGTTGTCGCCGGTCGTAGCACAGATACGCAGTATTTT.

The chain has TRBV4-1 and TRBJ2-5; 8 positions agree with TRBD2. The CDR3 runs 16 residues. CDR1 MGHRA and CDR2 YSYEKL come from the germline V gene. Trimming took 1 base from V and 1 from J; bases not matched to a gene: 5. The CDR3 loop reads CASSQARGGRQETQYF. CDR3 nucleotides: TGCGCCAGCAGCCAAGCCCGGGGGGGCCGCCAAGAGACCCAGTACTTC.

The V and J genes are TRBV7-9 and TRBJ2-5; no clear D gene. The CDR3 length is 16 residues. Trimming pared 4 bases from V and 4 bases from J, leaving 19 bases between. Germline lookup yields CDR1 SEHNR and CDR2 FQNEAQ (reference sequence). CDR3 sequence: CASSSLRPEERETQYF. CDR3 bases: TGTGCCAGCAGCTCACTACGACCCGAGGAGAGAGAGACCCAGTACTTC.

This clone was seen just once. The CDR3 reads CASSDTLAGIYYTQYF. The CDR3 DNA sequence: TGCGCCAGCAGTGATACCCTAGCGGGAATATATTATACGCAGTATTTT. The rearrangement joins TRBV10-1 to TRBJ2-3; TRBD2 agrees at 9 bases. The CDR3 runs 16 residues. V shed 3 bases, J shed 7 bases, and the junction held 11 bases outside the gene matches. Germline lookup yields CDR1 WNHNN and CDR2 SYGVQD (reference sequence).

The V and J genes are TRBV2 and TRBJ2-3, with 10 positions matching TRBD2. The CDR3 runs 16 residues. Per germline, CDR1 SNHLY and CDR2 FYNNEI. With 8 bases clipped from V and 7 bases from J, the junction kept 15 bases outside the gene matches. CDR3 amino acids: CASYRLAGPGGNTQYF. CDR3 DNA sequence: TGTGCCAGCTACAGACTAGCGGGCCCCGGCGGGAATACGCAGTATTTT.

As concerns this clone: Compared with germline, one end of the junction differs, possibly owing to a read error. The CDR3 region is CASRYFRLAPQYF. The CDR3 nucleotides are TGTGCCAGCAGATACTTTCGACTAGCCCCGCAGTATTTT. The genes are TRBV6-5 and TRBJ2-3, with 7 positions matching TRBD2. Looked up from germline, CDR1 is MNHEY and CDR2 is SVGAGI. CDR3 length equals 13 residues.

The V gene is TRBV7-2, the J gene TRBJ2-5; D call uncertain. Germline loops: CDR1 SGHTA, CDR2 FQGNSA. Trimming removed 5 bases at V and 7 bases at J, with 17 bases between. The CDR3 runs to 14 residues. CDR3 protein: CASSEQSLLGTQYF. The CDR3 coding sequence is TGTGCCAGCAGCGAACAATCCCTGCTAGGGACCCAGTACTTC.

The rearrangement links TRBV4-1 to TRBJ2-7; TRBD2 is a possible D gene (5 bases). V was clipped by 0 bases and J by 3 bases, with 9 bases between them. The CDR3 runs 14 residues. The V gene's germline CDR1 is MGHRA and CDR2 YSYEKL. CDR3 loop: CASSQERRSYEQYF. DNA of the CDR3: TGCGCCAGCAGCCAAGAGAGGAGGAGCTACGAGCAGTACTTC.

Only one count was recorded for this clone. The chain is built from TRBV28 and TRBJ1-2; 10 nucleotides match TRBD1. CDR3 length: 15 residues. In germline, CDR1 is MDHEN, CDR2 SYDVKM. The V gene end was trimmed by 7 bases and the J gene end by 5 bases; junction bases not matched to a gene: 10. In DNA form, the CDR3 reads TGTGCCAGCACTCTACTGACAGGGGGCCGTTATGGCTACACCTTC. Protein sequence: CASTLLTGGRYGYTF.

The chain is built from TRBV6-1 and TRBJ1-1; the D gene is possibly TRBD1 (5 bases). Germline-derived CDR1 and CDR2 are MNHNS and SASEGT. This CDR3 is 14 amino acids long. Between the trimmed V and J ends, which lost 1 base and 6 bases, there was a span of 12 bases. The CDR3 DNA reads as TGTGCCAGCAGTGAAGGGCCACAGGTCTCTGAAGCTTTCTTT. Encoded protein: CASSEGPQVSEAFF.

The chain is built from TRBV6-1 and TRBJ1-1; 9 bases align to TRBD1. Germline CDR1 reads MNHNS; CDR2 reads SASEGT. Germline trimming cut 4 bases from V and 1 base from J; bases unmatched to any gene: 1. CDR3 length: 14 amino acids. The CDR3 bases are TGTGCCAGCAGTGTACAGGGGGCGAACACTGAAGCTTTCTTT. Translation: CASSVQGANTEAFF.

There are a few counts of this clone. This sequence joins TRBV7-9 and TRBJ2-7, with 8 positions matching TRBD2. J lost 5 bases, V lost 1 base, and 4 bases had no gene match. The CDR3 runs to 14 residues. Germline V gene sequence: CDR1 SEHNR, CDR2 FQNEAQ (reference sequence). CDR3 protein: CASSLGTSINEQYF. CDR3 DNA sequence: TGTGCCAGCAGCTTAGGGACTAGCATCAACGAGCAGTACTTC.

J is TRBJ2-1 and V is TRBV7-9; no clear D. Germline assignment: CDR1 SEHNR and CDR2 FQNEAQ (reference sequence). V lost 1 base to trimming and J lost 0 bases, with 7 bases between them. The CDR3 runs to 15 residues. CDR3 bases: TGTGCCAGCAGCTTAGTCACGAGCTCCTACAATGAGCAGTTCTTC. Translating gives CASSLVTSSYNEQFF.

This CDR3 reads CASSKGDSRHEQYF. The CDR3 nucleotides are TGTGCCAGTAGTAAGGGGGACAGTAGACACGAGCAGTACTTC. The chain has TRBV19 and TRBJ2-7; 7 bases match TRBD1. Trimming cost V 4 bases and J 5 bases; bases outside gene matches: 8. CDR3 size: 14 residues. Per germline, CDR1 LNHDA and CDR2 SQIVND (reference sequence). The full variable domain, with the rest looked up from reference TRBV19 and TRBJ2-7, is DGGITQSPKYLFRKEGQNVTLSCEQNLNHDAMYWYRQDPGQGLRLIYYSQIVNDFQKGDIAEGYSVSREKKESFPLTVTSAQKNPTAFYLCASSKGDSRHEQYFGPGTRLTVT.

The chain recombines TRBV27 with TRBJ2-2, with 7 bases matching TRBD2. Looked up from germline, CDR1 is MNHEY and CDR2 is SMNVEV (reference sequence). The CDR3 runs 16 residues. The ends lost 7 bases at V and 4 bases at J; junction bases unmatched: 12. For the CDR3, the DNA is TGTGCCAGCACGACCCTAGCGGAGAGGGTCACCGGGGAGCTGTTTTTT. The encoded protein is CASTTLAERVTGELFF.

The J gene is TRBJ2-5, the V gene TRBV29-1, with 11 bases matching TRBD1. This CDR3 spans 13 amino acids. Germline V gives CDR1 SQVTM, CDR2 ANQGSEA. With V trimmed by 7 bases and J by 5 bases, 6 bases remained unmatched. CDR3 sequence: CSARTGGTETQYF. For the CDR3, the DNA is TGCAGCGCACGGACAGGGGGCACGGAGACCCAGTACTTC.

The chain combines TRBV7-9 with TRBJ1-3, with a tentative D call TRBD1 (6 bases). V was shortened by 2 bases and J by 3 bases, with 14 bases between the two germline ends. The CDR3 loop spans 16 amino acids. The germline V gene encodes CDR1 SEHNR and CDR2 FQNEAQ (reference sequence). The CDR3: CASSLTGPWGGNTIYF. CDR3 DNA sequence: TGTGCCAGCAGCTTAACAGGGCCTTGGGGTGGAAACACCATATATTTT.

Here the CDR3 reads CDTPRTSPQETQYF. DNA for the CDR3: TGTGACACCCCCCGTACATCCCCCCAAGAGACCCAGTACTTC. J is TRBJ2-5 and V is TRBV21-1; the DNA was not compared with TRBD1, the D call given in the table. TRBV21-1 is shown as a pseudogene. This CDR3 spans 14 amino acids.

The chain recombines TRBV29-1 with TRBJ1-1; 7 bases agree with TRBD1. The CDR3 contains 13 residues. Germline V gives CDR1 SQVTM, CDR2 ANQGSEA. The V segment lost 1 base and the J segment 7 bases; nucleotides outside the gene matches: 6. CDR3 in amino acids: CSVEAQGTYEAFF. CDR3 in DNA: TGCAGCGTTGAAGCACAGGGGACCTATGAAGCTTTCTTT.

V gene TRBV27 combines with J gene TRBJ2-7; unclear D gene. V dropped 6 bases and J dropped 2 bases, with 14 bases sitting between them. The CDR3 runs to 14 residues. Germline V gene data show CDR1 as MNHEY and CDR2 as SMNVEV (reference sequence). CDR3 region: CASSHDSAPYEQYF. As DNA, the CDR3 is TGTGCCAGCAGCCACGACTCGGCTCCCTACGAGCAGTACTTC.

This clone was observed a few times. The CDR3 DNA follows: TGTGCCAGCAGCCAAACCACAGGAGCCTACACCTTC. Protein sequence: CASSQTTGAYTF. This rearrangement joins TRBV11-2 to TRBJ1-2; possible D gene TRBD1, 5 bases. The V gene's germline CDR1 is SGHAT and CDR2 FQNNGV. This CDR3 spans 12 amino acids. V gave up 5 bases and J gave up 10 bases, with 14 bases separating them.

This chain joins TRBV6-6 and TRBJ1-5; TRBD1 agrees at 8 bases. This CDR3 has 15 amino acids. V lost 5 bases to trimming and J lost 7 bases; unmatched junction nucleotides: 10. CDR1 MNHNY and CDR2 SVGAGI come from the germline V gene (reference sequence). CDR3 amino acids: CASSPWTGKEQPQHF. CDR3 DNA: TGTGCCAGCAGTCCCTGGACAGGGAAAGAACAGCCCCAGCATTTT.

The CDR3: CASRWAVSGNEQFF. The CDR3 bases are TGTGCCAGCAGGTGGGCAGTATCAGGCAATGAGCAGTTCTTC. The V gene is TRBV2, the J gene TRBJ2-1; D gene uncertain. The ends were cut back, 6 bases at V and 6 bases at J, with 15 bases in the middle. The CDR3 has 14 amino acids. Germline V CDR1 and CDR2: SNHLY, FYNNEI.

J is TRBJ2-3 and V is TRBV19; D not certain. The CDR3 length is 13 residues. Germline CDR1 reads LNHDA; CDR2 reads SQIVND (reference sequence). Deletions cut 5 bases from V and 4 bases from J, with 10 bases between. The DNA for the CDR3 is TGTGCCAGTAGTCACTCTGTACCAGATACGCAGTATTTT. It codes for CASSHSVPDTQYF.

This chain connects TRBV6-1 to TRBJ2-7; D unclear. V lost 6 bases to trimming and J lost 1 base, with 10 bases between them. The V gene's germline CDR1 is MNHNS and CDR2 SASEGT. The CDR3 is 13 residues long. The CDR3 sequence is CASRGQPSYEQYF. CDR3 sequence (DNA): TGTGCCAGCAGGGGCCAGCCTTCCTACGAGCAGTACTTC.

V is TRBV7-9 and J is TRBJ2-5, with no clear D. This CDR3 contains 14 residues. Germline CDR1 SEHNR, CDR2 FQNEAQ (reference sequence). Between the trimmed V and J ends, which lost 1 base and 5 bases, there was a span of 11 bases. Written as DNA, the CDR3 is TGTGCCAGCAGCTTAGAGGCACAGAGTGAGACCCAGTACTTC. Translating gives CASSLEAQSETQYF.

The chain links TRBV30 to TRBJ1-2; D call uncertain. There are 11 residues in the CDR3. The germline V gene encodes CDR1 GTSNPN and CDR2 SVGIG (reference sequence). V was pared by 0 bases and J by 6 bases, with 5 bases between. This CDR3 reads CAWSVRDGYTF. CDR3 bases: TGTGCCTGGAGTGTACGCGATGGCTACACCTTC.

This clone was seen only a few times. The rearrangement joins TRBV2 to TRBJ2-7; possible D gene TRBD2, 5 bases. CDR1 and CDR2 from the germline V gene are SNHLY and FYNNEI. Trimming cost V 6 bases and J 3 bases, with 12 bases left between them. The CDR3 has 13 amino acids. DNA of the CDR3: TGTGCCAGCAGGGAAATGGGGAGCTACGAGCAGTACTTC. Translating it yields CASREMGSYEQYF.

This chain links TRBV28 with TRBJ2-4; TRBD2 matches at 9 bases. This CDR3 is 15 amino acids long. V shed 3 bases, J shed 11 bases, and the junction held 11 bases outside the gene matches. The V gene's germline CDR1 is MDHEN and CDR2 SYDVKM. The CDR3 here is CASSFGLAGWALQYF. CDR3 nucleotides: TGTGCCAGCAGTTTCGGGCTAGCGGGGTGGGCCCTTCAGTACTTC. The full variable domain, its missing parts supplied by reference TRBV28 and TRBJ2-4, is DVKVTQSSRYLVKRTGEKVFLECVQDMDHENMFWYRQDPGLGLRLIYFSYDVKMKEKGDIPEGYSVSREKKERFSLILESASTNQTSMYLCASSFGLAGWALQYFGAGTRLSVL.

The V and J genes are TRBV7-9 and TRBJ1-1, with unresolved D. The CDR3 totals 17 residues. The germline V gene has CDR1 SEHNR and CDR2 FQNEAQ (reference sequence). The ends were cut back, 2 bases at V and 1 base at J, with 17 bases in the middle. CDR3: CASSLIGLSRRNTEAFF. The CDR3 DNA follows: TGTGCCAGCAGCTTAATAGGACTGAGTCGACGGAACACTGAAGCTTTCTTT.

V is TRBV7-9 and J is TRBJ2-1; 9 bases line up with TRBD2. The CDR3 spans 19 residues. In germline, CDR1 is SEHNR, CDR2 FQNEAQ (reference sequence). With V trimmed by 1 base and J by 4 bases, 14 bases remained unmatched. The DNA of the CDR3 is TGTGCCAGCAGCTTAGTCGGGCGGGAGGGCGGCTTGAGTTACAATGAGCAGTTCTTC. Encoded protein: CASSLVGREGGLSYNEQFF.